One sample yielded the 29 T cell receptor beta chains listed below, sequenced in a study of shared clonotypes between healthy human individuals. CD45RO-negative cells were positively selected for CCR7, leaving out terminally differentiated effector memory CD45RA+ cells. This table comes from immunoSEQ multiplex PCR, and its TCRdb copy is limited to in-frame clones, with some not included. The sample includes 800,000 or so clones, about 96% seen only once; the top ten take approximately 0.2%. Input material: naive CD8+ T cells sorted from blood. These receptors all stem from a man aged 25 to 40 in good health.

The V and J genes are TRBV10-1 and TRBJ1-1, with TRBD1 matching 7 bases. J was trimmed by 1 base and V by 5 bases; bases with no gene match: 7. Germline-derived CDR1 and CDR2 are WNHNN and SYGVQD (reference sequence). The CDR3 runs to 15 residues. CDR3 amino acids: CASSLFGTANTEAFF. CDR3 nucleotides: TGCGCCAGCAGTCTTTTTGGGACAGCGAACACTGAAGCTTTCTTT.

The rearrangement uses TRBV27 and TRBJ1-2; D gene unclear. Germline V gene sequence: CDR1 MNHEY, CDR2 SMNVEV (reference sequence). Trimming took 5 bases from V and 4 from J, leaving 11 bases between them. The CDR3 has 13 amino acids. CDR3 amino acids: CASSIGGFYGYTF. The CDR3 nucleotides read TGTGCCAGCAGTATCGGCGGCTTCTATGGCTACACCTTC.

This sequence joins TRBV5-8 and TRBJ2-1; D not certain. This CDR3 comprises 12 residues. Trimming left V 0 bases short and J 15 bases short, with 13 bases between. Germline V gene lookup returns CDR1 SGHTS and CDR2 YDEGEE. The CDR3 region has the DNA TGTGCCAGCAGCTTGGAGCTTACCTGGCGGTTCTTC. This translates into CASSLELTWRFF. Looking up the rest from reference TRBV5-8 and TRBJ2-1 gives the full variable domain: EAGVTQSPTHLIKTRGQQATLRCSPISGHTSVYWYQQALGLGLQFLLWYDEGEERNRGNFPPRFSGRQFPNYSSELNVNALELEDSALYLCASSLELTWRFFGPGTRLTVL.

This clone was seen a few times. The V call is TRBV29-1, the J call TRBJ1-2; D ambiguous. Trimming pared 7 bases from V and 5 bases from J, leaving 14 bases between. CDR1 and CDR2 from the germline V gene are SQVTM and ANQGSEA. The CDR3 consists of 12 residues. CDR3 DNA sequence: TGCAGCGCTTCCGATAGGCTGTATGGCTACACCTTC. Its translation is CSASDRLYGYTF. Full variable domain (rest looked up from reference TRBV29-1 and TRBJ1-2): SAVISQKPSRDICQRGTSLTIQCQVDSQVTMMFWYRQQPGQSLTLIATANQGSEATYESGFVIDKFPISRPNLTFSTLTVSNMSPEDSSIYLCSASDRLYGYTFGSGTRLTVV.

This clone appeared once. The rearrangement uses TRBV15 and TRBJ2-1; maybe TRBD2 (7 bases). Germline-derived CDR1 and CDR2 are LNHNV and YYDKDF (reference sequence). V shed 2 bases and J shed 10 bases, with 39 bases lying between them. The CDR3 is made up of 22 amino acids. The CDR3 nucleotides are TGTGCCACCAGCAGACCTCCAGAGACGTTGGAGGGGACATCCCCACAGCGGGGCGAGCAGTTCTTC. As protein: CATSRPPETLEGTSPQRGEQFF.

Note on this clone: The sample has other DNA sequences that encode this CDR3 too. V usage is TRBV18 and J usage is TRBJ2-3; possibly TRBD1 or TRBD2 for D (5 bases each). Trimming removed 0 bases from V and 4 bases from J, with 5 bases in between. This CDR3 has 13 residues. Looked up from germline, CDR1 is KGHSH and CDR2 is LQKENI. CDR3: CASSPPGPDTQYF. The CDR3 DNA sequence: TGTGCCAGCTCACCACCGGGACCAGATACGCAGTATTTT.

This sequence joins TRBV15 and TRBJ1-2, with a possible D match to TRBD1 (5 bases). The CDR3 is made up of 17 amino acids. The V end lost 4 bases, the J end lost 0 bases, and 18 bases lay between the germline ends. The germline CDR1 and CDR2 sequences are LNHNV and YYDKDF (reference sequence). The CDR3 DNA reads TGTGCCACCAGCACCGGCGGGGGGGACTTAACTAACTATGGCTACACCTTC. Its translation is CATSTGGGDLTNYGYTF.

The rearrangement links TRBV27 to TRBJ2-4; 8 bases are a match to TRBD1. The CDR3 has 17 residues. Germline V gene lookup returns CDR1 MNHEY and CDR2 SMNVEV (reference sequence). Trimming cost V 5 bases and J 3 bases; bases outside gene matches: 12. The CDR3 spells CASSHRDRFGVKNIQYF. Written as DNA, the CDR3 is TGTGCCAGCAGTCACCGGGACAGGTTCGGGGTCAAAAACATTCAGTACTTC.

The chain joins TRBV12-5 to TRBJ2-3; 10 bases match TRBD2. The V gene end was trimmed by 7 bases and the J gene end by 1 base; junction bases not matched to a gene: 5. This CDR3 spans 15 amino acids. Germline CDR1 and CDR2: LGHNT and FRNRAP. The CDR3 DNA reads as TGTGCTAGTGCGAGCGGGAGGGCCGGCACAGATACGCAGTATTTT. It encodes CASASGRAGTDTQYF. Filled out from reference TRBV12-5 and TRBJ2-3, the complete variable domain reads DARVTQTPRHKVTEMGQEVTMRCQPILGHNTVFWYRQTMMQGLELLAYFRNRAPLDDSGMPKDRFSAEMPDATLATLKIQPSEPRDSAVYFCASASGRAGTDTQYFGPGTRLTVL.

The V call is TRBV5-6, the J call TRBJ2-1, with 11 bases lining up with TRBD2. In germline, CDR1 is SGHDT, CDR2 YYEEEE. The V segment lost 4 bases and the J segment 3 bases; nucleotides outside the gene matches: 6. The CDR3 sequence is 16 residues long. DNA for the CDR3: TGTGCCAGCAGCATAGGGACTAGCGGATTCTACAATGAGCAGTTCTTC. Its protein product is CASSIGTSGFYNEQFF.

The V gene is TRBV29-1, the J gene TRBJ2-1, with 14 bases identical to TRBD2. This CDR3 is 18 amino acids long. J gave up 1 base and V 1 base, and 6 bases lay outside the gene matches. Germline V gene sequence: CDR1 SQVTM, CDR2 ANQGSEA. CDR3 in DNA: TGCAGCGTTGAAGTGGGACTAGCGGGAGTGAGGTCCTACAATGAGCAGTTCTTC. Its translation: CSVEVGLAGVRSYNEQFF.

The genes are TRBV7-9 and TRBJ2-1, with D uncertain. Trimming took 0 bases from V and 7 from J, leaving 4 bases between them. CDR1 SEHNR and CDR2 FQNEAQ come from the germline V gene (reference sequence). The CDR3 loop spans 12 amino acids. The CDR3 DNA reads as TGTGCCAGCAGCTTAGCGTCTAATGAGCAGTTCTTC. Its protein is CASSLASNEQFF.

The chain links TRBV13 to TRBJ2-7; D is undetermined. V was pared by 2 bases and J by 3 bases, with 11 bases between. Germline V gene lookup returns CDR1 PRHDT and CDR2 FYEKMQ (reference sequence). CDR3 length equals 14 residues. CDR3 sequence reads: CASSLRTVDYEQYF. The CDR3, as DNA: TGTGCCAGCAGCTTAAGGACCGTAGACTACGAGCAGTACTTC.

The chain recombines TRBV15 with TRBJ1-1; 10 bases are a match to TRBD1. CDR1 is LNHNV and CDR2 is YYDKDF in the germline V gene (reference sequence). The CDR3 covers 14 residues. Losses at the gene ends were 7 bases for V and 8 bases for J; bases not matched to a gene: 10. The DNA for the CDR3 is TGTGCCACCACCTCGGACAGGGGGGGATTCGAAGCTTTCTTT. It encodes CATTSDRGGFEAFF.

The CDR3 reads CASSFRTGAYEQYF. For the CDR3, the DNA is TGTGCCAGCAGTTTCCGGACAGGGGCCTACGAGCAGTACTTC. This chain links TRBV27 with TRBJ2-7; TRBD1 agrees at 9 bases. Germline V gene sequence: CDR1 MNHEY, CDR2 SMNVEV (reference sequence). The CDR3 loop spans 14 amino acids. Trimming cost V 3 bases and J 2 bases; bases outside gene matches: 2.

V and J are TRBV7-9 and TRBJ1-3; D is unclear. The CDR3 contains 14 residues. CDR1 SEHNR and CDR2 FQNEAQ come from the germline V gene (reference sequence). V dropped 6 bases and J dropped 1 base, with 10 bases sitting between them. Written as DNA, the CDR3 is TGTGCCAGCAGTACGCCTAGGTCTGGAAACACCATATATTTT. Its protein is CASSTPRSGNTIYF. Supplemented by reference TRBV7-9 and TRBJ1-3, the full variable domain reads DTGVSQNPRHKITKRGQNVTFRCDPISEHNRLYWYRQTLGQGPEFLTYFQNEAQLEKSRLLSDRFSAERPKGSFSTLEIQRTEQGDSAMYLCASSTPRSGNTIYFGEGSWLTVV.

The rearrangement joins TRBV27 to TRBJ2-1; D is perhaps TRBD1 or TRBD2 (5 bases each). This CDR3 has 12 residues. From germline, CDR1 is MNHEY and CDR2 SMNVEV (reference sequence). Written as DNA, the CDR3 is TGTGCTAGTTGGGGGATCTACAATGAGCAGTTCTTC. Translated, it gives CASWGIYNEQFF.

J is TRBJ2-7 and V is TRBV5-1; 7 bases map to TRBD1. CDR3 size: 15 residues. Losses at the gene ends were 4 bases for V and 1 base for J; bases not matched to a gene: 8. In germline, CDR1 is SGHRS, CDR2 YFSETQ. CDR3 sequence (DNA): TGCGCCAGCAGCCCAGTTCCGGGACAGTCCTACGAGCAGTACTTC. It encodes CASSPVPGQSYEQYF.

To note about this clone: The sample contains more than one DNA sequence encoding this CDR3. The chain recombines TRBV6-5 with TRBJ1-2; the D gene is possibly TRBD1 (5 bases). The germline CDR1 and CDR2 sequences are MNHEY and SVGAGI. The CDR3 is made up of 14 amino acids. V gave up 0 bases and J gave up 0 bases, with 5 bases separating them. Here the CDR3 reads CASSYSTANYGYTF. The DNA for the CDR3 is TGTGCCAGCAGTTACTCGACAGCTAACTATGGCTACACCTTC.

The rearrangement links TRBV19 to TRBJ2-3, with 9 bases matching TRBD2. With V trimmed by 3 bases and J by 5 bases, 6 bases remained unmatched. CDR3 length: 15 amino acids. Germline CDR1 LNHDA, CDR2 SQIVND (reference sequence). CDR3 amino acids: CASSMAGGSLDTQYF. The CDR3 nucleotides read TGTGCCAGTAGTATGGCGGGAGGGTCCTTAGATACGCAGTATTTT. Together with reference TRBV19 and TRBJ2-3, the CDR3 gives the full variable domain: DGGITQSPKYLFRKEGQNVTLSCEQNLNHDAMYWYRQDPGQGLRLIYYSQIVNDFQKGDIAEGYSVSREKKESFPLTVTSAQKNPTAFYLCASSMAGGSLDTQYFGPGTRLTVL.

The rearrangement joins TRBV5-4 to TRBJ2-1, with D possibly matching TRBD2 (5 bases). This CDR3 contains 15 residues. The V gene's germline CDR1 is SGHNT and CDR2 YYREEE (reference sequence). V shed 3 bases and J shed 7 bases, with 17 bases lying between them. The CDR3 bases are TGTGCCAGCAGCTCTGGAGCGGACGTAGGTAATGAGCAGTTCTTC. It is translated as CASSSGADVGNEQFF.

J is TRBJ2-7 and V is TRBV5-5; 7 bases align to TRBD1. CDR3 length: 14 amino acids. Germline-derived CDR1 and CDR2 are SGHKS and YYEKEE (reference sequence). Losses at the gene ends were 5 bases for V and 3 bases for J; bases not matched to a gene: 8. The CDR3 DNA reads TGTGCCAGCAGTCCCTCCGGGACAGTCTACGAGCAGTACTTC. Its protein is CASSPSGTVYEQYF.

The chain is built from TRBV5-1 and TRBJ2-7; no definite D call. The CDR3 sequence is 13 residues long. CDR1 SGHRS and CDR2 YFSETQ come from the germline V gene. Trimming took off 0 bases at V and 5 bases at J, with 9 bases between the two ends. CDR3 loop: CASSLVTDHEQYF. CDR3 DNA: TGCGCCAGCAGCTTGGTAACAGACCACGAGCAGTACTTC.

The gene calls are TRBV4-1 and TRBJ2-7; 7 nucleotides match TRBD2. Germline CDR1 is MGHRA and CDR2 is YSYEKL. V lost 5 bases and J lost 2; bases outside the gene matches: 3. This CDR3 is 13 amino acids long. This CDR3 is CASSWGGTYEQYF. Here the CDR3 DNA reads TGCGCCAGCAGCTGGGGGGGGACCTACGAGCAGTACTTC.

The table lists this clone with a count of one. CDR3 sequence (DNA): TGCGCCAGCAGTGAAGGCGGCCTGGATGTCTACTACGAGCAGTACTTC. This encodes CASSEGGLDVYYEQYF. The chain is built from TRBV10-2 and TRBJ2-7, with D unclear. Germline V gene data show CDR1 as WSHSY and CDR2 as SAAADI. CDR3 length equals 16 residues. The germline V and J ends were trimmed by 3 bases and 3 bases, with 18 bases remaining between them.

The rearrangement uses TRBV29-1 and TRBJ2-5, with D perhaps matching TRBD2 (5 bases). V shed 2 bases and J shed 2 bases, with 9 bases lying between them. The CDR3 sequence is 13 residues long. CDR1 and CDR2 (germline): SQVTM, ANQGSEA. The CDR3 DNA sequence: TGCAGCGTTGAATGGACTCGGCAAGAGACCCAGTACTTC. Its protein product is CSVEWTRQETQYF.

The genes are TRBV9 and TRBJ1-2; the match to TRBD1 covers 7 bases. Germline trimming cut 0 bases from V and 4 bases from J; bases unmatched to any gene: 3. Germline V CDR1 and CDR2: SGDLS, YYNGEE. The CDR3 is 14 residues long. The CDR3 loop reads CASSVEGTAYGYTF. In nucleotides, the CDR3 is TGTGCCAGCAGCGTAGAAGGGACAGCCTATGGCTACACCTTC.

Remarks on this clone: Distinct nucleotide sequences in the sample also encode this CDR3. V is TRBV28 and J is TRBJ2-7, with unresolved D. Per the germline V gene, CDR1 is MDHEN and CDR2 is SYDVKM. The CDR3 totals 11 residues. V was cut by 4 bases and J by 3 bases, with 4 bases left in between. The CDR3 loop is CASSWGYEQYF. CDR3 nucleotide sequence: TGTGCCAGCAGTTGGGGCTACGAGCAGTACTTC.

This clone occurred once. The chain recombines TRBV5-5 with TRBJ2-7; D might be TRBD1 (6 bases). The CDR3 covers 12 residues. Germline V CDR1 and CDR2: SGHKS, YYEKEE (reference sequence). Trimming left V 4 bases short and J 4 bases short, with 9 bases between. The CDR3 loop is CASSPDRYEQYF. The CDR3 region has the DNA TGTGCCAGCAGCCCCGACAGGTACGAGCAGTACTTC.